These T cell receptor beta chains were read from a single sample in a study of shared clonotypes between healthy human individuals. Some clones are missing from TCRdb's copy, which holds only in-frame ones; the method was immunoSEQ multiplex PCR. The table lists about 800,000 clones, about 97% of them singletons. Sequenced sample: naive CD8+ T cells sorted from blood. These receptors were obtained from a young man in good health. Both conserved end residues are part of each CDR3. The D gene is left open where the match is weak. Size values are once, few and many counts, or a class for expanded clones, and some rows have none.

j_call: TRBJ2-7
clone_size: .
v_call: TRBV7-9
cdr3_length: 13
d_call: .
cdr3_aa: CASSPGDEQEQYF
cdr3_nt: TGTGCCAGCAGCCCCGGGGACGAGCAAGAGCAGTACTTC

j_call: TRBJ1-3
clone_size: .
v_call: TRBV9
cdr3_length: 15
d_call: .
cdr3_aa: CASSVMGNSGNTIYF
cdr3_nt: TGTGCCAGCAGCGTTATGGGCAACTCTGGAAACACCATATATTTT

j_call: TRBJ2-5
clone_size: .
v_call: TRBV11-2
cdr3_length: 13
d_call: .
cdr3_aa: CASSFSSPETQYF
cdr3_nt: TGTGCCAGCAGCTTTTCTAGCCCAGAGACCCAGTACTTC

j_call: TRBJ2-7
clone_size: .
v_call: TRBV9
cdr3_length: 9
d_call: .
cdr3_aa: CASGNEQYF
cdr3_nt: TGTGCCAGCGGGAACGAGCAGTACTTC

j_call: TRBJ1-1
clone_size: .
v_call: TRBV11-2
cdr3_length: 14
d_call: .
cdr3_aa: CASRGRGMNTEAFF
cdr3_nt: TGTGCCAGCAGGGGGCGCGGAATGAACACTGAAGCTTTCTTT

j_call: TRBJ2-7
clone_size: once
v_call: TRBV7-9
cdr3_length: 15
d_call: TRBD2
cdr3_aa: CASRGMAGGLYEQYF
cdr3_nt: TGTGCCAGCAGGGGGATGGCGGGAGGGCTCTACGAGCAGTACTTC

j_call: TRBJ2-5
clone_size: .
v_call: TRBV7-9
cdr3_length: 14
d_call: .
cdr3_aa: CASSLVGTQETQYF
cdr3_nt: TGTGCCAGCAGCTTAGTAGGGACTCAAGAGACCCAGTACTTC

j_call: TRBJ2-1
clone_size: .
v_call: TRBV14
cdr3_length: 15
d_call: TRBD1
cdr3_aa: CASSPDSTGAYEQFF
cdr3_nt: TGTGCCAGCAGCCCAGACTCGACAGGGGCGTATGAGCAGTTCTTC

j_call: TRBJ2-7
clone_size: once
v_call: TRBV6-1
cdr3_length: 16
d_call: TRBD1
cdr3_aa: CASSEFRTGQGYEQYF
cdr3_nt: TGTGCCAGCAGTGAATTTAGGACAGGGCAAGGCTACGAGCAGTACTTC

j_call: TRBJ2-3
clone_size: .
v_call: TRBV5-1
cdr3_length: 16
d_call: .
cdr3_aa: CASSLEGIVPSDTQYF
cdr3_nt: TGCGCCAGCAGCTTGGAAGGGATAGTTCCCTCAGATACGCAGTATTTT

j_call: TRBJ1-4
clone_size: .
v_call: TRBV28
cdr3_length: 14
d_call: .
cdr3_aa: CASSVGQDGEKLFF
cdr3_nt: TGTGCCAGCAGCGTAGGGCAGGATGGTGAAAAACTGTTTTTT

j_call: TRBJ2-1
clone_size: .
v_call: TRBV11-2
cdr3_length: 15
d_call: TRBD2
cdr3_aa: CASTVAGGSYNEQFF
cdr3_nt: TGTGCCAGCACCGTAGCGGGGGGCTCCTACAATGAGCAGTTCTTC

j_call: TRBJ2-2
clone_size: few
v_call: TRBV29-1
cdr3_length: 13
d_call: .
cdr3_aa: CSVVAVNTGELFF
cdr3_nt: TGCAGCGTTGTGGCAGTGAACACCGGGGAGCTGTTTTTT

j_call: TRBJ2-1
clone_size: .
v_call: TRBV5-5
cdr3_length: 14
d_call: TRBD1
cdr3_aa: CASSPGQGWDEQFF
cdr3_nt: TGTGCCAGCAGCCCGGGACAGGGTTGGGATGAGCAGTTCTTC

j_call: TRBJ2-1
clone_size: .
v_call: TRBV7-2
cdr3_length: 12
d_call: .
cdr3_aa: CASSWLKGEQFF
cdr3_nt: TGTGCCAGCAGCTGGTTAAAGGGTGAGCAGTTCTTC

j_call: TRBJ1-2
clone_size: .
v_call: TRBV7-9
cdr3_length: 14
d_call: .
cdr3_aa: CASSSQGGIYGYTF
cdr3_nt: TGTGCCAGCAGCTCACAGGGCGGTATCTATGGCTACACCTTC

j_call: TRBJ2-7
clone_size: .
v_call: TRBV28
cdr3_length: 13
d_call: .
cdr3_aa: CASSPPSGYEQYF
cdr3_nt: TGTGCCAGCAGCCCCCCATCTGGCTACGAGCAGTACTTC

j_call: TRBJ2-1
clone_size: .
v_call: TRBV9
cdr3_length: 14
d_call: .
cdr3_aa: CASSPAAAYNEQFF
cdr3_nt: TGTGCCAGCAGCCCCGCGGCAGCTTACAATGAGCAGTTCTTC

j_call: TRBJ2-2
clone_size: .
v_call: TRBV12-5
cdr3_length: 12
d_call: .
cdr3_aa: CASGYTTRELFF
cdr3_nt: TGTGCTAGTGGTTATACAACAAGGGAGCTGTTTTTT

j_call: TRBJ2-2
clone_size: .
v_call: TRBV15
cdr3_length: 17
d_call: TRBD2
cdr3_aa: CATSRDLAAANTGELFF
cdr3_nt: TGTGCCACCAGCAGAGATCTAGCGGCAGCGAACACCGGGGAGCTGTTTTTT

j_call: TRBJ2-7
clone_size: .
v_call: TRBV6-5
cdr3_length: 15
d_call: .
cdr3_aa: CASSYLVGPSYEQYF
cdr3_nt: TGTGCCAGCAGTTACTTGGTGGGACCTTCCTACGAGCAGTACTTC

j_call: TRBJ2-2
clone_size: .
v_call: TRBV11-3
cdr3_length: 14
d_call: TRBD2
cdr3_aa: CASRVGLGPGELFF
cdr3_nt: TGTGCCAGCAGGGTAGGACTAGGTCCCGGGGAGCTGTTTTTT

j_call: TRBJ2-7
clone_size: once
v_call: TRBV27
cdr3_length: 14
d_call: .
cdr3_aa: CASSRYGSSYEQYF
cdr3_nt: TGTGCCAGCAGTAGGTACGGGAGTTCTTACGAGCAGTACTTC

j_call: TRBJ2-1
clone_size: .
v_call: TRBV5-6
cdr3_length: 15
d_call: TRBD2
cdr3_aa: CASSRPSGTLGEQFF
cdr3_nt: TGTGCCAGCAGTAGGCCTAGCGGCACCTTGGGTGAGCAGTTCTTC

j_call: TRBJ1-1
clone_size: .
v_call: TRBV27
cdr3_length: 17
d_call: .
cdr3_aa: CASIIFVAGKRFAEAFF
cdr3_nt: TGTGCCAGCATCATTTTCGTGGCAGGGAAAAGATTCGCTGAAGCTTTCTTT

j_call: TRBJ2-7
clone_size: .
v_call: TRBV6-6
cdr3_length: 14
d_call: .
cdr3_aa: CASSYGSGTYEQYF
cdr3_nt: TGTGCCAGCAGTTACGGGTCCGGCACCTACGAGCAGTACTTC

j_call: TRBJ2-1
clone_size: .
v_call: TRBV28
cdr3_length: 15
d_call: .
cdr3_aa: CASSQDLSSYNEQFF
cdr3_nt: TGTGCCAGCAGTCAAGACCTTAGCTCCTACAATGAGCAGTTCTTC

j_call: TRBJ2-7
clone_size: .
v_call: TRBV5-1
cdr3_length: 12
d_call: .
cdr3_aa: CASSLRGHEQYF
cdr3_nt: TGCGCCAGCAGCTTGCGGGGGCACGAGCAGTACTTC